This TCR beta chain was captured by sequencing in a study of T cell responses to AZD1222 COVID-19 vaccine (dated by TCRdb to the early 2020s). For the study in its entirety: AZD1222 recipients given second doses at about 4 weeks or at about 12 weeks were pooled, since spike-specific TCR depth and breadth were not found to differ between the two schedules. A total of about 240 trial participants underwent TCR sequencing, of whom 207 received two doses of AZD1222 and about 25 received two doses of the MenACWY control vaccine. Trial participants were enrolled by age into 18-55, 56-69 and 70-plus year subgroups, with roughly 160, 29 and 62 TCR-sequenced participants respectively. Findings and caveats that apply to the study as a whole: Participants were mostly white British and included more females than males, and it was suggested by the authors that clonal diversity may have been underestimated. In the small 56-69-year group, the increase in depth fell short of significance, most likely because of low power. Because no day 14 peak-response samples were available, repertoires were characterized only after the peak T cell response. Only 5 to 7 AZD1222 recipients were SARS-CoV-2 seropositive at baseline, limiting conclusions about previously exposed vaccinees. CD4 TCRs associated with the vaccine covered the entire spike protein, and the dominant responses were in regions 160-218 and 743-854. A significant rise in spike-specific TCR breadth and depth was observed after two AZD1222 doses relative to day 0 and relative to MenACWY recipients. Epitopes outside the regions mutated in the B.1.351 and B.1.1.7 variants were reportedly recognized by nearly half of the unique spike-specific TCRs.

The CDR3 regions of human TCRbeta chains were subjected to immunosequencing. On the authors' methods: TCRs in the repertoires were matched against a reference library of SARS-CoV-2-specific TCRs that had been generated with the MIRA antigen-specificity platform. Breadth was defined as the fraction of unique TCRs that were SARS-CoV-2-associated. Depth was defined as the fraction of total T cells that were SARS-CoV-2-associated. Using the MIRA data, each spike-specific TCR was assigned both to the spike region to which the TCR was reactive and to a CD4 or CD8 class. Log10-transformed breadth and depth values were compared by one-way ANOVA with Sidak's multiple comparisons tests. Here the immuneACCESS table is served through TCRdb, limited to in-frame sequences with V and J called. Missing clones are a known gap in these copies; in checked studies unresolved V genes cover under half, and the rest lacks a known reason. V and J calls plus clone size are reproduced from that table; the DNA served to infer D and trimming. The sample table contains 180,000 or so clones; only one count was recorded for around nine tenths of them. The ten largest account for approximately 1.8% of the sample.

About this clone itself: The antigen it binds to is not known. The input lacks base qualities; no much larger clone sits a single base away.

According to the study, the label for this sample's time point signals: baseline before first vaccination. Vaccinee samples were obtained from the UK trials COV001 and COV002, which included a single-blind randomized controlled phase 2/3 trial of AZD1222 (ChAdOx1 nCoV-19) in healthy adults. Trial participant PBMC samples were collected at day 0 and day 28 after the second dose for TCRbeta chain sequencing. Trimming costs V 5 bases and J 5 bases, and their ends lie 9 bases apart. Counted from cysteine to phenylalanine, this CDR3 has 11 amino acids. The sequence is cut down to CDR3 DNA, 33 bases in frame from base 1. The germline V gene (reference sequence) provides CDR1 DFQATT and CDR2 SNEGSKA.

The chain was built from TRBV20-1 and TRBJ2-5; TRBD2 is perhaps the D gene, given 5 matching bases. Sequencing used peripheral blood, obtained on day 0 of AZD1222 vaccination. This sequence was found in an adult in good health. The DNA sequence is as follows: TGCAGTGCTGAGGGTCGGGAGACCCAGTACTTC. This yields the protein CSAEGRETQYF.